This entry lists 13 T cell receptor beta chains sequenced from one sample in a study of blood T cell repertoires in COVID-19. Some clones are missing from TCRdb's copy, which holds only in-frame ones; the method was immunoSEQ multiplex PCR. The table includes about 220,000 clones, about 91% detected once. Sequences were obtained from PBMCs or T cells enriched from blood (not recorded which). The source is a woman aged 40 to 49 with acute COVID-19.

The V gene is TRBV11-2, the J gene TRBJ2-5; possibly TRBD1 for D (6 bases). Trimming removed 5 bases from V and 1 base from J, with 14 bases in between. This CDR3 contains 15 residues. Germline V lookup: CDR1 SGHAT, CDR2 FQNNGV. The CDR3 protein is CASSPGQLGQETQYF. DNA of the CDR3: TGTGCCAGCAGCCCGGGACAACTCGGCCAAGAGACCCAGTACTTC.

The chain uses TRBV11-2 and TRBJ2-5, with 14 nucleotides matching TRBD2. This CDR3 comprises 17 residues. The germline V gene has CDR1 SGHAT and CDR2 FQNNGV. V was clipped by 5 bases and J by 7 bases; unmatched bases: 12. Here the CDR3 reads CASSPGTSGGGRRTQYF. DNA for the CDR3: TGTGCCAGCAGCCCTGGGACTAGCGGGGGCGGGCGGAGGACCCAGTACTTC.

V usage is TRBV18 and J usage is TRBJ1-5; TRBD1 matches 11 bases. With 3 bases clipped from V and 7 bases from J, the junction kept 5 bases outside the gene matches. Per germline, CDR1 KGHSH and CDR2 LQKENI. The CDR3 length is 15 residues. In nucleotides, the CDR3 is TGTGCCAGCTCACCCGGACAGGGGGCGAGGCAGCCCCAGCATTTT. This gives the protein CASSPGQGARQPQHF.

The CDR3 DNA sequence: TGCGCCAGCAGCTTGGCCAGGCGGGGGGGCCGAGGCGGGGAGCTGTTTTTT. It specifies CASSLARRGGRGGELFF. The chain has TRBV5-1 and TRBJ2-2; 9 nucleotides align to TRBD2. The CDR3 has 17 residues. The germline V gene has CDR1 SGHRS and CDR2 YFSETQ. V trimming: 0 bases; J trimming: 7 bases; junction bases outside the gene matches: 10.

The rearrangement links TRBV2 to TRBJ1-4; 8 nucleotides match TRBD1. The V and J ends lost 2 bases and 10 bases, in that order; junction bases with no gene match: 6. Germline assignment: CDR1 SNHLY and CDR2 FYNNEI. The CDR3 totals 14 residues. The CDR3 DNA reads TGTGCCAGCAGTGAAACCCGACAGGGGACAAAACTGTTTTTT. This codes for CASSETRQGTKLFF.

V usage is TRBV4-2 and J usage is TRBJ2-5, with 8 bases lining up with TRBD2. CDR3 length equals 13 residues. Trimming cost V 4 bases and J 4 bases; bases outside gene matches: 2. Per the germline V gene, CDR1 is LGHNA and CDR2 is YNFKEQ. The chain's CDR3 is CASSPGGRETQYF. CDR3 DNA sequence: TGTGCCAGCAGCCCGGGGGGGCGAGAGACCCAGTACTTC.

The chain links TRBV2 to TRBJ2-7; 11 positions match TRBD2. In germline, CDR1 is SNHLY, CDR2 FYNNEI. Trimming cost V 4 bases and J 5 bases; bases outside gene matches: 10. This CDR3 is built from 16 residues. The CDR3 nucleotides are TGTGCCAGCAGTGCTCAGCTAGCGGGAGGTGGTAACGAGCAGTACGTC. Protein: CASSAQLAGGGNEQYV.

The chain uses TRBV10-3 and TRBJ2-3, with 10 bases that match TRBD2. The CDR3 consists of 16 residues. V shed 2 bases and J 2 bases; nucleotides not matched to a gene: 4. Germline V lookup: CDR1 ENHRY, CDR2 SYGVKD. CDR3 DNA sequence: TGTGCCATCAGTGAGCGTCTAGCGGGGGACACAGATACGCAGTATTTT. This gives the protein CAISERLAGDTDTQYF.

This rearrangement joins TRBV11-2 to TRBJ1-1; a possible D gene is TRBD1 (5 bases). Germline loops: CDR1 SGHAT, CDR2 FQNNGV. Deletions cut 5 bases from V and 5 bases from J, with 15 bases between. The CDR3 has 14 amino acids. The CDR3 spells CASSPRGRWTEAFF. The CDR3, as DNA: TGTGCCAGCAGCCCCCGGGGGAGGTGGACTGAAGCTTTCTTT.

The chain combines TRBV15 with TRBJ2-1; 11 nucleotides line up with TRBD2. Looked up from germline, CDR1 is LNHNV and CDR2 is YYDKDF (reference sequence). V gave up 1 base and J gave up 6 bases; unmatched junction bases: 5. This CDR3 contains 16 residues. CDR3 loop: CATSRGRLAGGNEQFF. DNA for the CDR3: TGTGCCACCAGCAGAGGGCGTCTAGCGGGGGGCAATGAGCAGTTCTTC.

V and J are TRBV2 and TRBJ2-2; 13 bases fit TRBD2. The CDR3 totals 17 residues. Germline-derived CDR1 and CDR2 are SNHLY and FYNNEI. With V trimmed by 5 bases and J by 0 bases, 3 bases remained unmatched. The CDR3 nucleotides read TGTGCCAGCAGTTGGACTAGCGGGGGACCGAACACCGGGGAGCTGTTTTTT. The encoded protein is CASSWTSGGPNTGELFF.

Remarks on this clone: The sample carries other DNA sequences with the same CDR3. The CDR3 sequence: CASSYRDRGSYEQYF. CDR3 DNA sequence: TGTGCCAGCAGTTACCGGGACAGGGGATCCTACGAGCAGTACTTC. The rearrangement joins TRBV6-5 to TRBJ2-7; 10 nucleotides align to TRBD1. The CDR3 consists of 15 residues. The V and J ends lost 2 bases and 1 base, in that order; junction bases with no gene match: 2. Germline CDR1 is MNHEY and CDR2 is SVGAGI.

The rearrangement joins TRBV19 to TRBJ1-5, with D perhaps matching TRBD1 (6 bases). V lost 5 bases to trimming and J lost 3 bases, with 17 bases between them. The CDR3 has 16 amino acids. Germline assignment: CDR1 LNHDA and CDR2 SQIVND (reference sequence). CDR3 protein: CASSPRTERPNQPQHF. Written as DNA, the CDR3 is TGTGCCAGTAGTCCTCGGACAGAGAGGCCCAATCAGCCCCAGCATTTT.